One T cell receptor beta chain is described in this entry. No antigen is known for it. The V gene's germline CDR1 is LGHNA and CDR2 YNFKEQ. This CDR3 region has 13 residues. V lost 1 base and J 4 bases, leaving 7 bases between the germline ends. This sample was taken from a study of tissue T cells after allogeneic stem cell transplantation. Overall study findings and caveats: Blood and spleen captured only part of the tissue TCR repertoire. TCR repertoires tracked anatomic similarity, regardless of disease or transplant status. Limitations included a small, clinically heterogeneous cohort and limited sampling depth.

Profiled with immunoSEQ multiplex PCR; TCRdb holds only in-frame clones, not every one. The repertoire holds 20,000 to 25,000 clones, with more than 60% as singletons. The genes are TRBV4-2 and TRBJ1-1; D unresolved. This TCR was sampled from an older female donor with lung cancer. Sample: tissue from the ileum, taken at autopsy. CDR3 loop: CASSQVRSTEAFF. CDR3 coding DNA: TGTGCCAGCAGCCAAGTGCGGAGCACTGAAGCTTTCTTT.